The count of the clone carrying this TCR beta chain is one. Its matching antigen is unknown. This sample was taken from a study of radiation and T cells in renal cell carcinoma. Time point reported: baseline pretreatment blood. Treatment defined: 15 Gy SBRT to primary tumor, nephrectomy 4 weeks later. Blood was sampled at baseline, 2 weeks and 4 weeks after SBRT. The tumor was a clear cell renal cell carcinoma. Study-wide results and limits: Pretreatment tumor biopsies were lacking, so baseline clonotypes are unknown. Top tumor clonotypes rose in blood 2 weeks post-radiation, then contracted.

CDR3 length: 13 amino acids. V lost 4 bases to trimming and J lost 4 bases, with 7 bases between them. Germline values: CDR1 MRHNA, CDR2 SNTAGT. Sequencing was performed with immunoSEQ multiplex PCR; in TCRdb, only in-frame clones are kept and a portion is missing. The sample gives tens of thousands of clones, more than 60% of which show up once; about 7.1% is in the top ten. This receptor was identified in a man aged 55 to 70 with renal cell carcinoma. The V call is TRBV6-4, the J call TRBJ2-2; no definite D call. Sample: blood, taken from a patient whose treatment included radiotherapy and nephrectomy. The CDR3 DNA sequence: TGTGCCAGCAGTGGACAAGCCACCGGGGAGCTGTTTTTT. Amino acids: CASSGQATGELFF.